This TCR beta chain came from a study of blood T cell repertoires in COVID-19. Everyone who took part was roughly 18 to 89 years old, and they came from roughly 25 US areas. Cohort 3 donors were reported recovered after two negative PCRs, clearance, or symptom resolution. The data were produced by immunoSEQ multiplex PCR, yet TCRdb's version contains in-frame clones alone and is incomplete. The top ten hold approximately 4.2% of the sample, which has a few hundred thousand clones, approximately 85% seen once. There are a few counts of this clone. Losses at the gene ends were 2 bases for V and 0 bases for J; bases not matched to a gene: 9. The CDR3 has 18 residues.

This TCR derives from a young woman who had recovered from COVID-19. The sequencing sample was made of PBMCs or T cells enriched from blood (not recorded which). This rearrangement joins TRBV5-7 to TRBJ1-5, with 9 bases matching TRBD1. TRBV5-7 is designated an ORF whose function remains uncertain. This CDR3 is CASSFRDRDFYSNQPQHF. The CDR3 coding sequence is TGTGCCAGCAGCTTTCGGGACAGGGACTTCTATAGCAATCAGCCCCAGCATTTT.